These 25 T cell receptor beta chains were all obtained from the same sample, sequenced in a study of blood T cell repertoires in COVID-19. The repertoire was sequenced with immunoSEQ multiplex PCR; TCRdb's copy has only in-frame clones and lacks some. The sample includes over 250,000 clones, 87% seen only once; the top ten take about 9.8%. The sequenced material came from PBMCs or T cells enriched from blood (not recorded which). These receptors were taken from a young woman who had recovered from COVID-19.

This chain uses TRBV5-5 with TRBJ1-3, with D unclear. Germline V gene data show CDR1 as SGHKS and CDR2 as YYEKEE (reference sequence). Trimming took off 2 bases at V and 4 bases at J, with 10 bases between the two ends. This CDR3 comprises 14 residues. This CDR3 reads CASSLWSVGNTIYF. In DNA form, the CDR3 reads TGTGCCAGCAGCTTATGGTCGGTGGGAAACACCATATATTTT.

This clone was counted once. The chain recombines TRBV28 with TRBJ1-2, with 7 bases that match TRBD1. The CDR3 length is 13 residues. V dropped 10 bases and J dropped 3; count of bases not matched to a gene: 8. Germline CDR1 MDHEN, CDR2 SYDVKM. The CDR3 coding sequence is TGTGCCATTTCGGGGACAGACTACTATGGCTACACCTTC. Translating it yields CAISGTDYYGYTF.

The chain is built from TRBV11-1 and TRBJ2-1; possibly TRBD2 for D (5 bases). CDR3 length: 15 residues. V was shortened by 3 bases and J by 2 bases, with 11 bases between the two germline ends. The V gene's germline CDR1 is SGHAT and CDR2 FQDESV (reference sequence). CDR3 protein: CASSFLAGTYNEQFF. The CDR3 bases are TGTGCCAGCAGCTTTCTTGCGGGCACCTACAATGAGCAGTTCTTC.

This sequence joins TRBV2 and TRBJ1-1; the match to TRBD1 covers 7 bases. The germline V gene has CDR1 SNHLY and CDR2 FYNNEI. Trimming cost V 10 bases and J 1 base; bases outside gene matches: 6. The CDR3 extends over 13 amino acids. CDR3 bases: TGTGCCATATCCAGGACAGGGAACACTGAAGCTTTCTTT. Protein sequence: CAISRTGNTEAFF.

J is TRBJ2-7 and V is TRBV9; 8 bases align to TRBD2. Germline-derived CDR1 and CDR2 are SGDLS and YYNGEE. CDR3 size: 12 residues. The ends lost 0 bases at V and 12 bases at J; junction bases unmatched: 5. CDR3 loop: CASSVGPGGSYF. The CDR3, as DNA: TGTGCCAGCAGCGTAGGCCCGGGAGGGTCGTACTTC.

The J gene is TRBJ1-2, the V gene TRBV30; perhaps TRBD1 as D (5 bases). Per germline, CDR1 GTSNPN and CDR2 SVGIG (reference sequence). V was trimmed by 0 bases and J by 2 bases, leaving 10 bases between them. The CDR3 sequence is 14 residues long. The CDR3 reads CAWSVMEGNYGYTF. The CDR3 DNA follows: TGTGCCTGGAGTGTCATGGAGGGGAACTATGGCTACACCTTC. The variable domain in full, completed from reference TRBV30 and TRBJ1-2, reads SQTIHQWPATLVQPVGSPLSLECTVEGTSNPNLYWYRQAAGRGLQLLFYSVGIGQISSEVPQNLSASRPQDRQFILSSKKLLLSDSGFYLCAWSVMEGNYGYTFGSGTRLTVV.

The chain has TRBV2 and TRBJ1-3; possibly TRBD1 for D (5 bases). The CDR3 runs to 15 residues. CDR1 and CDR2 from the germline V gene are SNHLY and FYNNEI. V was pared by 5 bases and J by 4 bases, with 15 bases between. The CDR3 bases are TGTGCCAGCAGTTTCTGGGGGGTTACGGGAAACACCATATATTTT. Translation: CASSFWGVTGNTIYF.

The chain has TRBV27 and TRBJ1-2; D is ambiguous. Germline CDR1 is MNHEY and CDR2 is SMNVEV (reference sequence). This CDR3 spans 17 amino acids. Between the trimmed V and J ends, which lost 5 bases and 7 bases, there was a span of 26 bases. This chain's CDR3 is CASSPITSLGGRAGYTF. CDR3 bases: TGTGCCAGCAGTCCAATCACCTCTCTGGGAGGGCGGGCTGGCTACACCTTC.

The V gene is TRBV5-4, the J gene TRBJ2-2, with D possibly TRBD2 on 6 matching bases. There are 15 residues in the CDR3. Trimming removed 4 bases from V and 5 bases from J, with 15 bases in between. Looked up from germline, CDR1 is SGHNT and CDR2 is YYREEE (reference sequence). CDR3 protein: CASSPRLAETGELFF. In DNA form, the CDR3 reads TGTGCCAGCAGCCCCAGGTTAGCGGAGACCGGGGAGCTGTTTTTT. Drawing the rest from reference TRBV5-4 and TRBJ2-2, the complete variable domain is ETGVTQSPTHLIKTRGQQVTLRCSSQSGHNTVSWYQQALGQGPQFIFQYYREEENGRGNFPPRFSGLQFPNYSSELNVNALELDDSALYLCASSPRLAETGELFFGEGSRLTVL.

The chain combines TRBV2 with TRBJ2-3; TRBD2 matches at 11 bases. Germline trimming cut 5 bases from V and 4 bases from J; bases unmatched to any gene: 2. Germline-derived CDR1 and CDR2 are SNHLY and FYNNEI. This CDR3 contains 14 residues. The CDR3 DNA reads as TGTGCCAGCAGTATAGCGGGAGGGGCAGATACGCAGTATTTT. It specifies CASSIAGGADTQYF.

The V gene is TRBV12-3 or TRBV12-4, the J gene TRBJ1-2; tentative D call: TRBD1 (5 bases). Trimming left V 6 bases short and J 5 bases short, with 10 bases between. The CDR3 totals 12 residues. This chain's CDR3 is CASSDSWYGYTF. CDR3 sequence (DNA): TGTGCCAGCAGCGACAGTTGGTATGGCTACACCTTC.

This sequence joins TRBV7-9 and TRBJ2-7; D may be TRBD2 (5 bases). This CDR3 contains 13 residues. The germline CDR1 and CDR2 sequences are SEHNR and FQNEAQ (reference sequence). The V end lost 3 bases, the J end lost 3 bases, and 9 bases lay between the germline ends. This CDR3 reads CASSFTRGYEQYF. The DNA of the CDR3 is TGTGCCAGCAGCTTCACCCGGGGCTACGAGCAGTACTTC.

This clone was seen only a few times. The genes are TRBV27 and TRBJ1-5; D is undetermined. CDR3 length equals 12 residues. CDR1 and CDR2 from the germline V gene are MNHEY and SMNVEV (reference sequence). V lost 5 bases to trimming and J lost 7 bases, with 9 bases between them. CDR3 region: CASSILGQPQHF. The CDR3 nucleotides are TGTGCCAGCAGTATCCTAGGCCAGCCCCAGCATTTT.

The rearrangement uses TRBV6-5 and TRBJ1-2, with a weak D call TRBD1 (5 bases). The length of the CDR3 is 16 residues. Germline loops: CDR1 MNHEY, CDR2 SVGAGI. Deletions cut 2 bases from V and 3 bases from J, with 16 bases between. CDR3 bases: TGTGCCAGCAGTTACCTCCAGGGCCGCACCCACTATGGCTACACCTTC. Protein sequence: CASSYLQGRTHYGYTF.

This clone was counted between two and nine times. In DNA, the CDR3 is TGTGCCAGCTCACTAGATTCACGGGTCTTCAATGAAAAACTGTTTTTT. It translates to CASSLDSRVFNEKLFF. The chain combines TRBV18 with TRBJ1-4; D unclear. Germline loops: CDR1 KGHSH, CDR2 LQKENI. This CDR3 contains 16 residues. The V end was cut by 4 bases, the J end by 5 bases, with 17 bases between.

V is TRBV5-1 and J is TRBJ1-1; no firm D call. V lost 0 bases and J 4 bases, leaving 7 bases between the germline ends. CDR1 is SGHRS and CDR2 is YFSETQ in the germline V gene. There are 13 residues in the CDR3. The CDR3 DNA is TGCGCCAGCAGCTTGGACACCACCACTGAAGCTTTCTTT. Protein sequence: CASSLDTTTEAFF.

Only a few counts were recorded for this clone. This chain links TRBV7-3 with TRBJ2-2; D may be TRBD1 (5 bases). The V end lost 5 bases, the J end lost 6 bases, and 13 bases lay between the germline ends. The CDR3 extends over 14 amino acids. Germline assignment: CDR1 SGHTA and CDR2 FQGTGA. The CDR3 DNA sequence: TGTGCCAGCAGCACAGACCAGGGTCCCGGGGAGCTGTTTTTT. Amino acid sequence: CASSTDQGPGELFF. The entire variable domain, with the rest obtained from reference TRBV7-3 and TRBJ2-2, is as follows: GAGVSQTPSNKVTEKGKYVELRCDPISGHTALYWYRQSLGQGPEFLIYFQGTGAADDSGLPNDRFFAVRPEGSVSTLKIQRTERGDSAVYLCASSTDQGPGELFFGEGSRLTVL.

V usage is TRBV7-9 and J usage is TRBJ1-2; no reliable D call. The CDR3 is made up of 15 amino acids. Trimming shortened V by 1 base and J by 4 bases, and 13 bases separated the two germline ends. The germline CDR1 and CDR2 sequences are SEHNR and FQNEAQ (reference sequence). The CDR3 region has the DNA TGTGCCAGCAGCTTAGATGGGCCCTATAGCTATGGCTACACCTTC. This translates into CASSLDGPYSYGYTF.

The CDR3 spells CATTTLAGVIRNEQFF. CDR3 nucleotide sequence: TGTGCCACTACCACCTTAGCGGGCGTGATACGGAATGAGCAGTTCTTC. This chain links TRBV15 with TRBJ2-1; 7 positions agree with TRBD2. Germline V gene lookup returns CDR1 LNHNV and CDR2 YYDKDF (reference sequence). The CDR3 is made up of 16 amino acids. The V gene end was trimmed by 9 bases and the J gene end by 7 bases; junction bases not matched to a gene: 18.

In DNA form, the CDR3 reads TGTGCCAGCAGTTACTCCGCTAGCGGGAACAATGAGCAGTTCTTC. This codes for CASSYSASGNNEQFF. The J gene is TRBJ2-1, the V gene TRBV6-2 or TRBV6-3; 9 bases agree with TRBD2. The germline V gene encodes CDR1 MNHEY and CDR2 SVGEGT. The CDR3 extends over 15 amino acids. Trimming cost V 0 bases and J 5 bases; bases outside gene matches: 2.

The CDR3 region is CASSSSRLPNTGELFF. DNA of the CDR3: TGTGCCAGCAGCTCCAGTCGCTTACCGAACACCGGGGAGCTGTTTTTT. V and J are TRBV7-6 and TRBJ2-2; no clear D. V lost 4 bases, J lost 0 bases, and 12 bases lay in between. Germline V gives CDR1 SGHVS, CDR2 FNYEAQ. CDR3 size: 16 residues.

The J gene is TRBJ2-1, the V gene TRBV4-2, with 7 nucleotides matching TRBD1. CDR3 size: 17 residues. V trimming: 1 base; J trimming: 4 bases; junction bases outside the gene matches: 10. Germline V CDR1 and CDR2: LGHNA, YNFKEQ. In DNA, the CDR3 is TGTGCCAGCAGCCAAGCCGACGGACAGGACGTGTACAATGAGCAGTTCTTC. This codes for CASSQADGQDVYNEQFF.

This chain connects TRBV11-2 to TRBJ2-2; the D is unclear. Germline CDR1 SGHAT, CDR2 FQNNGV. The CDR3 runs 14 residues. Trimming cost V 5 bases and J 2 bases, with 9 bases left between them. CDR3 amino acids: CASSPRVNTGELFF. The CDR3 DNA reads TGTGCCAGCAGCCCACGGGTTAACACCGGGGAGCTGTTTTTT.

The chain combines TRBV4-3 with TRBJ1-5, with D hard to call. The CDR3 has 15 amino acids. Germline V gene lookup returns CDR1 LGHNA and CDR2 YSLEER. Trimming cost V 4 bases and J 4 bases, with 14 bases left between them. The CDR3 protein is CASSPQPGKNQPQHF. CDR3 DNA sequence: TGCGCCAGCAGCCCCCAGCCGGGGAAAAATCAGCCCCAGCATTTT.

V and J are TRBV16 and TRBJ1-3; maybe TRBD1 (5 bases). Germline loops: CDR1 KGHSY, CDR2 FQNENV. The CDR3 has 15 residues. V lost 6 bases and J lost 0, with 12 bases in between. CDR3 nucleotides: TGTGCCAGCAGTCCGACGGGGGGCTCTGGAAACACCATATATTTT. Protein sequence: CASSPTGGSGNTIYF.